This passage covers 30 T cell receptor beta chains from one sample sequenced in a study of response to subunit inactivated influenza vaccine. MiXCR was run by TCRdb on the RT-PCR reads, yielding one entry per CDR3 protein. The table has roughly 620,000 distinct CDR3 sequences, approximately 11% seen once. This same sample was also part of a study on T cells expressing NK-cell markers. That paper adds: 5'RACE template switching built TCR beta cDNA with unique molecular identifiers.

The sequences come from PBMCs from blood, collected on the day of vaccination. The receptors shown here come from a man aged 45-65 years who received an inactivated influenza vaccine.

The chain recombines TRBV10-3 with TRBJ1-5; D gene ambiguous. Trimming removed 4 bases from V and 7 bases from J, with 8 bases in between. Germline assignment: CDR1 ENHRY and CDR2 SYGVKD. This CDR3 region has 12 residues. The CDR3 sequence is CAISADNQPQHF. The CDR3 coding sequence is TGTGCCATCAGTGCTGACAACCAGCCCCAGCATTTT.

This clonotype was counted only a few times. The rearrangement joins TRBV9 to TRBJ2-3; tentative D call: TRBD1 (6 bases). The V end lost 4 bases, the J end lost 0 bases, and 12 bases lay between the germline ends. The CDR3 consists of 15 residues. From germline, CDR1 is SGDLS and CDR2 YYNGEE. Here the CDR3 reads CASSRGGQSTDTQYF. The CDR3 DNA reads TGTGCCAGCAGCAGAGGGGGTCAGAGCACAGATACGCAGTATTTT.

The chain uses TRBV9 and TRBJ1-1; no clear D gene. CDR1 and CDR2 from the germline V gene are SGDLS and YYNGEE. The ends were cut back, 0 bases at V and 5 bases at J, with 14 bases in the middle. The CDR3 covers 15 residues. The CDR3 loop reads CASSVGVGVETEAFF. The DNA for the CDR3 is TGTGCCAGCAGCGTAGGGGTAGGAGTGGAAACTGAAGCTTTCTTT.

This clonotype was seen more than once but under ten times. The chain has TRBV27 and TRBJ1-2; D perhaps matches TRBD1 (5 bases). This CDR3 contains 15 residues. V was shortened by 5 bases and J by 4 bases, with 17 bases between the two germline ends. CDR1 is MNHEY, CDR2 SMNVEV, per germline (reference sequence). The CDR3 DNA reads as TGTGCCAGCAGTCAATCAGGGAGGATGCGCTATGGCTACACCTTC. The encoded protein is CASSQSGRMRYGYTF.

This clonotype has a count of ten or more. The gene calls are TRBV4-2 and TRBJ2-1; D uncertain. Trimming removed 3 bases at V and 0 bases at J, with 9 bases between. Germline-derived CDR1 and CDR2 are LGHNA and YNFKEQ. The CDR3 spans 15 residues. The CDR3 DNA reads TGTGCCAGCAGCCATACGACAAGCTCCTACAATGAGCAGTTCTTC. Translated: CASSHTTSSYNEQFF.

This clonotype was counted between two and nine times. J is TRBJ2-5 and V is TRBV11-2, with TRBD2 matching over 8 bases. The CDR3 extends over 15 amino acids. Trimming took 8 bases from V and 3 from J; bases not matched to a gene: 11. Per germline, CDR1 SGHAT and CDR2 FQNNGV. In DNA, the CDR3 is TGTGCCAGCGAGCTTATGAGCGGGGGCAAAGAGACCCAGTACTTC. Its protein is CASELMSGGKETQYF.

This clonotype has just a few counts. The chain is built from TRBV29-1 and TRBJ2-7; D is tentatively TRBD1 or TRBD2 (5 bases each). CDR3 length equals 11 residues. The V and J ends lost 5 bases and 5 bases respectively, with 10 bases between them. CDR1 is SQVTM, CDR2 ANQGSEA, per germline. CDR3: CSVSGPNEQYF. The CDR3 nucleotides are TGCAGCGTTTCGGGGCCTAACGAGCAGTACTTC.

The chain employs TRBV2 and TRBJ2-3, with D perhaps TRBD2 (6 bases). The germline V gene encodes CDR1 SNHLY and CDR2 FYNNEI. V shed 4 bases and J shed 7 bases, with 27 bases lying between them. The CDR3 is made up of 18 amino acids. The CDR3 region has the DNA TGTGCCAGCAGTGGGCGTTTTTCAAGCGGGCATGGGGGTAATACGCAGTATTTT. This sequence encodes CASSGRFSSGHGGNTQYF.

The chain is built from TRBV29-1 and TRBJ2-7; D uncertain. The germline V gene has CDR1 SQVTM and CDR2 ANQGSEA. This CDR3 contains 11 residues. V was shortened by 2 bases and J by 4 bases, with 6 bases between the two germline ends. CDR3: CSVEREYEQYF. The DNA of the CDR3 is TGCAGCGTTGAAAGGGAATACGAGCAGTACTTC.

In this sample, this clonotype turned up a few times. The chain is built from TRBV12-3 or TRBV12-4 and TRBJ2-7; D may correspond to TRBD1 or TRBD2 (5 bases each). The CDR3 has 15 amino acids. V lost 1 base and J 2 bases, leaving 12 bases between the germline ends. The CDR3 loop is CASSLGGTYTYEQYF. The CDR3 DNA sequence: TGTGCCAGCAGTTTAGGGGGGACCTATACCTACGAGCAGTACTTC.

The chain recombines TRBV5-1 with TRBJ2-5; possible D gene TRBD1, 6 bases. V was cut by 4 bases and J by 10 bases, with 20 bases left in between. The CDR3 loop spans 14 amino acids. The germline CDR1 and CDR2 sequences are SGHRS and YFSETQ. CDR3 region: CASSTGTRRLDQYF. The CDR3 DNA sequence: TGCGCCAGCAGCACGGGGACACGGAGATTGGACCAGTACTTC.

The chain couples TRBV28 to TRBJ2-1, with TRBD2 identical over 8 bases. Germline CDR1 is MDHEN and CDR2 is SYDVKM. The CDR3 contains 14 residues. J was trimmed by 2 bases and V by 7 bases; bases with no gene match: 4. The DNA for the CDR3 is TGTGCCAGCACCGTAGCGGGACCCTACAATGAGCAGTTCTTC. Amino acid sequence: CASTVAGPYNEQFF.

In its sample, this clonotype was seen a few times. V usage is TRBV7-2 and J usage is TRBJ2-3, with 8 bases lining up with TRBD2. Germline CDR1 reads SGHTA; CDR2 reads FQGNSA. The ends lost 3 bases at V and 0 bases at J; junction bases unmatched: 2. This CDR3 has 15 residues. The DNA of the CDR3 is TGTGCCAGCAGCTTGCGGGGGGTGAGCACAGATACGCAGTATTTT. Its protein product is CASSLRGVSTDTQYF.

In this sample, this clonotype turned up many times. One end of the junction varies from germline; a read error may be responsible. This chain uses TRBV5-1 with TRBJ2-2; D remains ambiguous. The CDR3 is made up of 11 amino acids. Germline V gene sequence: CDR1 SGHRS, CDR2 YFSETQ. This CDR3 reads CASSFTGELFF. CDR3 in DNA: TGTGCCAGCAGTTTCACCGGGGAGCTGTTTTTT. The complete variable domain, with remaining parts taken from reference TRBV5-1 and TRBJ2-2, reads KAGVTQTPRYLIKTRGQQVTLSCSPISGHRSVSWYQQTPGQGLQFLFEYFSETQRNKGNFPGRFSGRQFSNSRSEMNVSTLELGDSALYLCASSFTGELFFGEGSRLTVL.

This clonotype has a handful of counts. This chain joins TRBV7-2 and TRBJ2-5; D is uncertain. The CDR3 sequence is 13 residues long. Germline-derived CDR1 and CDR2 are SGHTA and FQGNSA. V lost 2 bases and J 4 bases, leaving 8 bases between the germline ends. CDR3 in amino acids: CASSLNLVETQYF. The CDR3 nucleotides read TGTGCCAGCAGCTTAAACCTTGTAGAGACCCAGTACTTC.

This clonotype was seen at least ten times. The chain carries TRBV5-6 and TRBJ2-1; D not certain. Germline lookup yields CDR1 SGHDT and CDR2 YYEEEE. This CDR3 is 13 amino acids long. Trimming removed 6 bases at V and 8 bases at J, with 15 bases between. Written as DNA, the CDR3 is TGTGCCAGCAATAGCTTTGATCGGTATGAGCAGTTCTTC. It is translated as CASNSFDRYEQFF.

This clonotype was seen ten or more times. The CDR3 nucleotides are TGTGCCATTACGGAGCGAAGCTCCTACAATGAGCAGTTCTTC. This gives the protein CAITERSSYNEQFF. The gene calls are TRBV6-1 and TRBJ2-1; D unclear. This CDR3 has 14 amino acids. CDR1 is MNHNS and CDR2 is SASEGT in the germline V gene. Trimming pared 10 bases from V and 0 bases from J, leaving 13 bases between.

This clonotype turned up a few times. The chain combines TRBV4-2 with TRBJ2-5, with 8 bases that match TRBD1. V lost 1 base to trimming and J lost 4 bases; unmatched junction nucleotides: 5. CDR1 LGHNA and CDR2 YNFKEQ come from the germline V gene. CDR3 length: 15 residues. CDR3 residues: CASSQGTGWGETQYF. The CDR3, as DNA: TGTGCCAGCAGCCAAGGGACAGGGTGGGGAGAGACCCAGTACTTC.

This clonotype appeared many times. The chain couples TRBV14 to TRBJ2-1; maybe TRBD2 (6 bases). The CDR3 runs 15 residues. Trimming pared 1 base from V and 7 bases from J, leaving 14 bases between. Germline V CDR1 and CDR2: SGHDN, FVKESK. CDR3 loop: CASSQVGGFLNEQFF. Written as DNA, the CDR3 is TGTGCCAGCAGCCAAGTCGGGGGTTTCTTGAATGAGCAGTTCTTC.

This rearrangement joins TRBV12-3 or TRBV12-4 to TRBJ2-2, with D possibly being TRBD1 (6 bases). V dropped 11 bases and J dropped 8 bases, with 12 bases sitting between them. CDR3 length: 11 amino acids. The CDR3 here is CALRGLGELFF. The CDR3 DNA reads TGTGCCCTCAGGGGTCTTGGGGAGCTGTTTTTT.

The chain uses TRBV7-2 and TRBJ2-1, with D perhaps matching TRBD2 (6 bases). Germline CDR1 SGHTA, CDR2 FQGNSA. This CDR3 region has 15 residues. With 2 bases removed from V and 4 bases from J, the gap between germline ends came to 12 bases. CDR3 coding DNA: TGTGCCAGCAGCTTATTAATGGACTATTACAATGAGCAGTTCTTC. Translation: CASSLLMDYYNEQFF.

The rearrangement joins TRBV12-3 or TRBV12-4 to TRBJ2-3, with D perhaps matching TRBD2 (7 bases). The CDR3 covers 14 residues. Trimming stripped 6 bases from V and 1 base from J, with 11 bases between. CDR3 bases: TGTGCCAGCAGACGGGGGGCCGGCACAGATACGCAGTATTTT. Protein sequence: CASRRGAGTDTQYF.

This clonotype showed up many times. In DNA form, the CDR3 reads TGTGCCAGCCACACCGCTAACTATGGCTACACCTTC. Protein sequence: CASHTANYGYTF. The chain is built from TRBV6-5 and TRBJ1-2, with no clear D. Germline CDR1 and CDR2: MNHEY and SVGAGI. This CDR3 contains 12 residues. The V end lost 8 bases, the J end lost 0 bases, and 7 bases lay between the germline ends.

J is TRBJ2-7 and V is TRBV11-2; D is undetermined. V dropped 1 base and J dropped 6 bases, with 10 bases sitting between them. Germline CDR1 SGHAT, CDR2 FQNNGV. CDR3 length equals 13 residues. DNA for the CDR3: TGTGCCAGCAGCTTAGGTCCCCCTCGCGAGCAGTACTTC. Protein sequence: CASSLGPPREQYF. Supplemented by reference TRBV11-2 and TRBJ2-7, the full variable domain reads EAGVAQSPRYKIIEKRQSVAFWCNPISGHATLYWYQQILGQGPKLLIQFQNNGVVDDSQLPKDRFSAERLKGVDSTLKIQPAKLEDSAVYLCASSLGPPREQYFGPGTRLTVT.

With respect to this clonotype: This may come from a read error, since a much larger clone is one base off. The chain employs TRBV7-2 and TRBJ2-7; a weak D match, TRBD2 (5 bases). The CDR3 sequence is 13 residues long. V lost 0 bases and J lost 3, with 6 bases in between. Looked up from germline, CDR1 is SGHTA and CDR2 is FQGNSA. The CDR3 DNA follows: TGTGCCAGCAGCTTAGCGAGGGTCTACGAGCAGTACTTC. Translation: CASSLARVYEQYF.

The chain is built from TRBV11-2 and TRBJ2-1; TRBD2 matches 12 bases. J lost 7 bases, V lost 2 bases, and 6 bases had no gene match. The CDR3 length is 16 residues. Germline values: CDR1 SGHAT, CDR2 FQNNGV. CDR3 protein: CASSLRLAGGKNEQFF. The CDR3 DNA reads as TGTGCCAGCAGCTTACGGCTAGCGGGAGGGAAGAATGAGCAGTTCTTC.

A few counts support this clonotype. The chain couples TRBV27 to TRBJ1-6; D is uncertain. The germline V and J ends were trimmed by 7 bases and 7 bases, with 17 bases remaining between them. The CDR3 totals 15 residues. CDR1 is MNHEY, CDR2 SMNVEV, per germline (reference sequence). CDR3 loop: CASTLKAGGNSPLHF. The CDR3 nucleotides are TGTGCCAGCACTCTTAAAGCCGGTGGCAATTCACCCCTCCACTTT.

This clonotype was found a few times. The gene calls are TRBV5-1 and TRBJ2-3; possibly TRBD1 or TRBD2 for D (6 bases each). The CDR3 contains 15 residues. Germline lookup yields CDR1 SGHRS and CDR2 YFSETQ. V was pared by 3 bases and J by 3 bases, with 14 bases between. CDR3 sequence (DNA): TGCGCCAGCAGCTCTGCAACAGGGAGGACAGATACGCAGTATTTT. Its translation is CASSSATGRTDTQYF. The whole variable domain, remainder taken from reference TRBV5-1 and TRBJ2-3, is KAGVTQTPRYLIKTRGQQVTLSCSPISGHRSVSWYQQTPGQGLQFLFEYFSETQRNKGNFPGRFSGRQFSNSRSEMNVSTLELGDSALYLCASSSATGRTDTQYFGPGTRLTVL.

The CDR3 spells CASSLAGYDYGYTF. Here the CDR3 DNA reads TGTGCCAGCAGCTTAGCCGGTTACGATTATGGCTACACCTTC. The chain uses TRBV7-2 and TRBJ1-2; D remains unclear. V was shortened by 0 bases and J by 5 bases, with 10 bases between the two germline ends. This CDR3 is built from 14 residues. Germline loops: CDR1 SGHTA, CDR2 FQGNSA.

The gene calls are TRBV12-3 or TRBV12-4 and TRBJ2-2, with a tentative D call TRBD1 (5 bases). CDR3 length: 12 amino acids. V was trimmed by 7 bases and J by 5 bases, leaving 8 bases between them. The CDR3 loop is CASNDRTGELFF. CDR3 DNA sequence: TGTGCCAGCAACGACAGAACCGGGGAGCTGTTTTTT.